The T cell receptor beta chain described here comes from a study of blood T cell repertoires in COVID-19. For the study at large: The origin of the acute and convalescent COVID-19 samples was the United States, Italy and Spain.

Clones were sequenced by immunoSEQ multiplex PCR, and TCRdb holds only the in-frame ones, with some missing. Found here are roughly 290,000 clones, around 82% of them singletons; the top ten hold 15% to 17%. J was trimmed by 4 bases and V by 0 bases; bases with no gene match: 9. Germline V CDR1 and CDR2: SGHAT, FQNNGV. This CDR3 region has 17 residues. This chain joins TRBV11-2 and TRBJ2-3, with 8 bases that match TRBD2. Source material: peripheral blood. This clonotype was sampled from a person between 70 and 80 years old with COVID-19, enrolled during active disease. The CDR3 spells CASSLEMGGGTPDTQYF. The CDR3 DNA follows: TGTGCCAGCAGCTTAGAAATGGGCGGGGGGACCCCAGATACGCAGTATTTT.